A single TCR beta chain is shown here with its context. What it binds is not known. This table comes from immunoSEQ multiplex PCR, and its TCRdb copy is limited to in-frame clones, with some not included. The table shows fewer than 180,000 clones, with about 92% occurring only once. The data were taken from a study of T cell responses to AZD1222 COVID-19 vaccine. The J segment lost 3 bases and the V segment lost 5 bases, leaving 11 bases of the junction unmatched. Germline values: CDR1 MNHNY, CDR2 SVGAGI (reference sequence). CDR3 size: 17 residues. Samples with a second dose at about 4 or about 12 weeks were pooled together. Regarding the study as a whole: Donors skewed white British and female; clonal diversity was possibly underestimated. Nearly half of unique spike-specific TCRs reportedly avoided B.1.351 and B.1.1.7 mutated regions.

The source is an adult who received the AZD1222 COVID-19 vaccine. The specimen comprised peripheral blood, sampled 28 days after the second AZD1222 dose. This sequence joins TRBV6-6 and TRBJ1-2; 11 bases map to TRBD1. The CDR3 DNA reads as TGTGCCAGCAGTCCATCCGGACAGGGGGCTTTTGACTATGGCTACACCTTC. It is translated as CASSPSGQGAFDYGYTF.